This entry concerns a single T cell receptor beta chain. This record comes from a study of CD8 T cells in Susac syndrome. CDR3 length: 12 amino acids. Trimming removed 6 bases from V and 11 bases from J; junction bases left unmatched: 6. About 0.45 to 1 ug RNA was reverse transcribed with random hexamers. With immunoSEQ multiplex PCR, TCR beta CDR3 was amplified across 54 Vbeta and 13 Jbeta. TCRdb re-called the immunoSEQ multiplex PCR reads with MiXCR, one entry per CDR3 protein. The table includes hundreds of thousands of distinct CDR3 sequences, around 83% detected once. The source of this sequence is a human donor with multiple sclerosis. Sequences were obtained from CD8+ T cells from PBMCs. The chain uses TRBV12-3 or TRBV12-4 and TRBJ2-3; 9 nucleotides line up with TRBD1. Here the CDR3 reads CASSGDRELQYF. In DNA, the CDR3 is TGTGCCAGCAGCGGGGACAGGGAATTGCAGTATTTT.